This TCR beta chain was identified during a study of OX40 agonist ivuxolimab in advanced cancers. Germline loops: CDR1 MNHEY, CDR2 SVGAGI. V shed 7 bases, J shed 5 bases, and the junction held 7 bases outside the gene matches. The CDR3 runs to 14 residues. Using immunoSEQ multiplex PCR, the repertoire was profiled, and TCRdb retains in-frame clones only, with some absent. The sample lists some 22,000 clones, 73% occurring once. With respect to this clone: Its antigen is not identified.

Study-level points and caveats: Low normalized T-cell clonal expansion also characterized some of the nonresponders. The antigen specificity of the peripheral T cells (those that were expanded) was not determined. Within 6 weeks, CD4+ and CD8+ blood T cells expanded clonally at 0.1 to 3.0 mg/kg.

The V call is TRBV6-5, the J call TRBJ2-2; TRBD1 matches at 7 bases. Sequenced here: CD4+ or CD8+ T cells sorted from blood, sampled in a trial of the OX40 agonist ivuxolimab. This sequence originates from an adult with an advanced solid tumor such as melanoma, head and neck, liver or kidney cancer. The CDR3 DNA reads TGTGCCAGCAATCCGACGACAGGGACCGGGGAGCTGTTTTTT. Encoded protein: CASNPTTGTGELFF.